The entry below describes one TCR beta chain. These data belong to a study of blood T cell repertoires in COVID-19. In the study's own analysis: From reference gene primer amplification, estimates of nucleated cell counts were derived. Produced via immunoSEQ multiplex PCR; TCRdb's table is partial and in-frame only. V, J and clone size are those of that table, while D and trimming were read from the DNA. The sample consists of over 120,000 clones, 80% of them appearing once. The germline V gene encodes CDR1 SQVTM and CDR2 ANQGSEA. V lost 4 bases and J 2 bases, leaving 11 bases between the germline ends. CDR3 size: 13 residues.

The specimen was peripheral blood. The chain carries TRBV29-1 and TRBJ1-2; D is possibly TRBD1 (5 bases). The source is a man between 65 and 85 years old who had recovered from COVID-19. The CDR3 nucleotides are TGCAGCGTTGTTGAGACAGAAAACTATGGCTACACCTTC. Protein product: CSVVETENYGYTF.